The source of this T cell receptor (beta chain) is a study of blood T cells in healthy people across ages. Isolation per sample recovered at least 6 million PBMCs. Using a J-beta primer mix together with a sample-barcoded 5' primer, a second PCR was run for about 6 to 11 cycles. TCRdb ran MiXCR on the 5' RACE reads and lists one entry per CDR3 protein. Altogether more than 900,000 distinct CDR3 sequences are present, approximately 25% being singletons, with the ten largest covering approximately 0.7%. This sample was also put to use in a study of T cells of mothers and their children. That paper adds: In cDNA synthesis, all of the extracted RNA was used at approximately 1.6 ug per 15 ul.

The TCR was taken from a girl between 2 and 10 years old in good health. The sequenced material came from blood.

DNA for the CDR3: TGCAGCGCTGATGGACTCAGCACAGATACGCAGTATTTT. Translated, it gives CSADGLSTDTQYF. The rearrangement joins TRBV29-1 to TRBJ2-3; D is possibly TRBD2 (5 bases). Germline lookup yields CDR1 SQVTM and CDR2 ANQGSEA. The CDR3 is 13 amino acids. The V end was cut by 7 bases, the J end by 0 bases, with 11 bases between.